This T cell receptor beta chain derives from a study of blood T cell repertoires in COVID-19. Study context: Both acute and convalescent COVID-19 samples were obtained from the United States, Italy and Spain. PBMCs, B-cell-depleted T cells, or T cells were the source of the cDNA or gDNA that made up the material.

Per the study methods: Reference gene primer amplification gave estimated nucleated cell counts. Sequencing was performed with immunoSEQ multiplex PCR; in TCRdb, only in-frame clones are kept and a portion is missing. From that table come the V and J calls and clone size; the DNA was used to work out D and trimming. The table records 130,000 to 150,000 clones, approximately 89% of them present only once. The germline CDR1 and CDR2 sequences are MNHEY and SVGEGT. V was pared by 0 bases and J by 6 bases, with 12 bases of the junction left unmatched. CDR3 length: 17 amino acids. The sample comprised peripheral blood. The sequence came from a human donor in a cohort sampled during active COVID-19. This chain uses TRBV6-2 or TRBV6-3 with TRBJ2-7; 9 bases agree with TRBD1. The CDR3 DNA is TGTGCCAGCAGTTACTCGATGGTGACAGGGGGAGAGGCCGAGCAGTACTTC. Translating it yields CASSYSMVTGGEAEQYF.